This T cell receptor (beta chain) was sequenced during a study of cytomegalovirus exposure and HLA in healthy donors. Study as a whole: Earlier results showed 90 million to 120 million unique TCR beta sequences derived from approximately 180 million T cells.

The PCR contained 60 Vbeta and 13 Jbeta primers. Method: immunoSEQ multiplex PCR; TCRdb's copy keeps in-frame clones and lacks some. The table lists 120,000 or so clones, approximately 69% of them singletons. CDR1 is ENHRY and CDR2 is SYGVKD in the germline V gene. The CDR3 spans 14 residues. The trim removed 6 bases at V and 4 bases at J, leaving 7 bases unmatched. Points on this clone: Its antigen is undetermined.

General study points: Excluded were some V segments that proved indistinguishable, including TRBV6-2 and TRBV6-3. Highly shared variants forming one cluster were likely a sequencing artifact. TCR beta chains numbering about 160 were designated cytomegalovirus-associated.

The sequencing sample was made of PBMCs. This receptor was taken from a woman aged 50 to 65 in good health and CMV-seropositive. V usage is TRBV10-3 and J usage is TRBJ1-1; TRBD1 aligns across 8 bases. As DNA, the CDR3 is TGTGCCATCAGCGACCGGACAGGGAGCACTGAAGCTTTCTTT. As protein: CAISDRTGSTEAFF.